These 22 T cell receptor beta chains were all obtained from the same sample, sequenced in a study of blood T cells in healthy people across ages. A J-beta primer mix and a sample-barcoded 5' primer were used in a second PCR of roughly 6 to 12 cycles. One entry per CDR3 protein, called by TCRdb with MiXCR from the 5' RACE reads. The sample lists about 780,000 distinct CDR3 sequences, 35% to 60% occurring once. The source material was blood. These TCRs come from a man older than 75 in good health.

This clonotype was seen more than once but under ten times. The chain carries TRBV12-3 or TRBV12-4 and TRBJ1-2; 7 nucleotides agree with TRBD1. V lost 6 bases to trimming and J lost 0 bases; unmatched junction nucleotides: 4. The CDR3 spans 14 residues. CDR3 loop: CASSRGEANYGYTF. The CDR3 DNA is TGTGCCAGCAGCAGGGGGGAAGCTAACTATGGCTACACCTTC.

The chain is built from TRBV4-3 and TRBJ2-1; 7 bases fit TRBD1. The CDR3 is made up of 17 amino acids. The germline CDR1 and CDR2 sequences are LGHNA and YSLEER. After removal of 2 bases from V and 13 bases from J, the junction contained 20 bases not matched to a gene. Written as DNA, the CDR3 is TGCGCCAGCAGCCAATCCCTAGACAGGGCCGGAGTAGAGACCCAGTTCTTC. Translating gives CASSQSLDRAGVETQFF.

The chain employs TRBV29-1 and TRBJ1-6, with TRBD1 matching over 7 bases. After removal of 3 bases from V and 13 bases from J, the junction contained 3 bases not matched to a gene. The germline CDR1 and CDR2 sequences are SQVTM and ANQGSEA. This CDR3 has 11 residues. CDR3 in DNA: TGCAGCGTTGAGCACAGGGGTCCCCTCCACTTT. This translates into CSVEHRGPLHF.

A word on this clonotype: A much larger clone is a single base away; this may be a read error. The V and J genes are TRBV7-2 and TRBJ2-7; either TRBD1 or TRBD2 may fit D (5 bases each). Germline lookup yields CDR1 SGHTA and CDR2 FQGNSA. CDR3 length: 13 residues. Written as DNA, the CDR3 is TGTGCCGGCAGCCGGGACGGCTCCTACGAGCAGTACTTC. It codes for CAGSRDGSYEQYF.

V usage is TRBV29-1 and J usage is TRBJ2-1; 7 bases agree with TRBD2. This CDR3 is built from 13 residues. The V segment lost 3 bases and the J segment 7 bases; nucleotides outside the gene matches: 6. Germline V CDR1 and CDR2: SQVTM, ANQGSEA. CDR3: CSVDEGGANEQFF. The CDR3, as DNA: TGCAGCGTTGACGAGGGAGGGGCGAATGAGCAGTTCTTC.

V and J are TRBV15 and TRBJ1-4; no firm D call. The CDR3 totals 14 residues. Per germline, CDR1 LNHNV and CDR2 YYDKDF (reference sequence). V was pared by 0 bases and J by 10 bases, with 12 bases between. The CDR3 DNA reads TGTGCCACCAGCAGAGAACGGGAGATTGGAAAACTGTTTTTT. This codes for CATSREREIGKLFF. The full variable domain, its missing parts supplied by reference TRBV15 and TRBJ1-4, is DAMVIQNPRYQVTQFGKPVTLSCSQTLNHNVMYWYQQKSSQAPKLLFHYYDKDFNNEADTPDNFQSRRPNTSFCFLDIRSPGLGDTAMYLCATSREREIGKLFFGSGTQLSVL.

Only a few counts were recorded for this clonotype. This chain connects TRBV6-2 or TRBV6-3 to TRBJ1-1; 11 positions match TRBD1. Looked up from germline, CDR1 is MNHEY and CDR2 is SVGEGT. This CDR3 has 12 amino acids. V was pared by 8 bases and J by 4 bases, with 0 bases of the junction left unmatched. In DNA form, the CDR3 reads TGTGCCAGCGGGACAGGGGGCACTGAAGCTTTCTTT. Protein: CASGTGGTEAFF.

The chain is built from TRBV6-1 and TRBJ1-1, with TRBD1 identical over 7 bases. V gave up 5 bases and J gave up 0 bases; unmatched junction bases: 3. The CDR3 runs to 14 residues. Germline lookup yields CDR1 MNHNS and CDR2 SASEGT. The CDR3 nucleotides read TGTGCCAGCAGTACAGGGGCGCTGAACACTGAAGCTTTCTTT. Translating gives CASSTGALNTEAFF.

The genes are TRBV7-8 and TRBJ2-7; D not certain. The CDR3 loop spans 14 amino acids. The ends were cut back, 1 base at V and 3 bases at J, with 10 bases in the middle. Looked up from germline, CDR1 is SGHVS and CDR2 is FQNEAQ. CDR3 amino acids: CASSLGAADYEQYF. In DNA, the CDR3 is TGTGCCAGCAGCTTAGGGGCGGCAGACTACGAGCAGTACTTC.

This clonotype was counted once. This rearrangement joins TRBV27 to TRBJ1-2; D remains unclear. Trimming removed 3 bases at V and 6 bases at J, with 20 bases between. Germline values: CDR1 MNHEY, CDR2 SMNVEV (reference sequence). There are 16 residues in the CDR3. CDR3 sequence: CASSFTPGSGRHGYTF. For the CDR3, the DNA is TGTGCCAGCAGTTTCACGCCCGGTTCAGGAAGACATGGCTACACCTTC.

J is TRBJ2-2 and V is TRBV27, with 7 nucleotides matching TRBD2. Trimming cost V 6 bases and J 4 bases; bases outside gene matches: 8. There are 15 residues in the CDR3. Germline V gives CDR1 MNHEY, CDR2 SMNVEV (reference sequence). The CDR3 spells CASRVGAGFTGELFF. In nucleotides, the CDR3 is TGTGCCAGCAGAGTAGGAGCGGGATTCACCGGGGAGCTGTTTTTT.

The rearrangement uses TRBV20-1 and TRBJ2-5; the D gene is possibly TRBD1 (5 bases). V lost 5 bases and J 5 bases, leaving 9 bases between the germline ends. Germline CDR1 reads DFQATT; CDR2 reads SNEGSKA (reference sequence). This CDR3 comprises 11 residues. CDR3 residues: CSAPKGETQYF. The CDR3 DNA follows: TGCAGTGCTCCAAAGGGGGAGACCCAGTACTTC.

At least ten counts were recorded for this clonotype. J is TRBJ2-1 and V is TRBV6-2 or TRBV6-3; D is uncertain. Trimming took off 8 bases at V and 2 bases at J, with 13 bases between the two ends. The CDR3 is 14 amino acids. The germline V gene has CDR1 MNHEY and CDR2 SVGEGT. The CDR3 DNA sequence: TGTGCCAGCGGTCTTAGATCGACCTACAATGAGCAGTTCTTC. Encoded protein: CASGLRSTYNEQFF.

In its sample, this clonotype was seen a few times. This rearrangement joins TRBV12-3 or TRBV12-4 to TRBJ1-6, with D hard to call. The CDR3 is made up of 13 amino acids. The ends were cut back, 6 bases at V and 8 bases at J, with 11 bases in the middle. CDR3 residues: CASRLSGDSPLHF. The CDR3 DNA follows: TGTGCCAGCAGGCTTTCGGGCGATTCACCCCTCCACTTT.

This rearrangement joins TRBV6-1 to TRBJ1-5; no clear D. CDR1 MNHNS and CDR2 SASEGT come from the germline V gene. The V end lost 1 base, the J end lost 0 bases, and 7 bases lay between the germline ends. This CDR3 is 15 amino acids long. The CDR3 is CASSEGLNSNQPQHF. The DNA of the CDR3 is TGTGCCAGCAGTGAAGGGCTGAATAGCAATCAGCCCCAGCATTTT.

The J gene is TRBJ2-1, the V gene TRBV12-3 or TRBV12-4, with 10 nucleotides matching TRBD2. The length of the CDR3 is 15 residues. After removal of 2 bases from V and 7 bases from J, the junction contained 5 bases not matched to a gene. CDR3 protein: CASSLITLAGNEQFF. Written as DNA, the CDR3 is TGTGCCAGCAGTTTAATAACACTAGCGGGAAATGAGCAGTTCTTC.

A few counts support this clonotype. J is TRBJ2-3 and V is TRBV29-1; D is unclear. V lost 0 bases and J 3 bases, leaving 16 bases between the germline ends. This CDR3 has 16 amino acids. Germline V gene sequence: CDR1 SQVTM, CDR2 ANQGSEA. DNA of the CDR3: TGCAGCGTTGAAGATCAGCAGGTTGCTTATACAGATACGCAGTATTTT. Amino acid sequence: CSVEDQQVAYTDTQYF.

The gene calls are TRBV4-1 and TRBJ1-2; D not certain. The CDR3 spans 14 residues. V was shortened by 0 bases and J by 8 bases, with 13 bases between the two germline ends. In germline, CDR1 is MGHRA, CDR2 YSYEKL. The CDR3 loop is CASSQEDGLGGYTF. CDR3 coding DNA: TGCGCCAGCAGCCAAGAGGACGGCTTAGGAGGCTACACCTTC.

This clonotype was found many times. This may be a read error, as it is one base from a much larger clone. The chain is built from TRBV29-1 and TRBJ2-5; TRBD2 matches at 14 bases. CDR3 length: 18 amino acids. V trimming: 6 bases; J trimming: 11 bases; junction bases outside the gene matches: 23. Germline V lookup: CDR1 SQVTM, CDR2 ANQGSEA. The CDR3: CSVKTTSGRAPLANEQYF. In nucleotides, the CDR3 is TGCAGCGTCAAGACGACTAGCGGGAGGGCCCCCTTGGCCAATGAGCAGTACTTC.

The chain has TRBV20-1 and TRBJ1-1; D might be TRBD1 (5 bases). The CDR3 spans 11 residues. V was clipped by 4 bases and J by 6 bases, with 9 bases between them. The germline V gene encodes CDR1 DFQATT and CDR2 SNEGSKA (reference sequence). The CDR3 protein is CSATGEAEAFF. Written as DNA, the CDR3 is TGCAGTGCTACGGGGGAAGCTGAAGCTTTCTTT.

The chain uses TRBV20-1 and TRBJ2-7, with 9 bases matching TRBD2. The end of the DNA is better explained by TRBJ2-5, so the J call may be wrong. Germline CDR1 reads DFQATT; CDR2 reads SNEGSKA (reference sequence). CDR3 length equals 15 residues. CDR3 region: CSASGAGGPRETQYF. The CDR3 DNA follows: TGCAGTGCTAGCGGCGCGGGAGGGCCAAGAGAGACCCAGTACTTC.

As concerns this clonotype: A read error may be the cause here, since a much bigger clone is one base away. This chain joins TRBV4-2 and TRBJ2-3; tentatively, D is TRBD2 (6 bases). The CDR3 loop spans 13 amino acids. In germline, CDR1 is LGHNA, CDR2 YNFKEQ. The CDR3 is CVSSQDGGDTQYF. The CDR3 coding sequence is TGTGTCAGCAGCCAAGACGGGGGAGATACGCAGTATTTT.